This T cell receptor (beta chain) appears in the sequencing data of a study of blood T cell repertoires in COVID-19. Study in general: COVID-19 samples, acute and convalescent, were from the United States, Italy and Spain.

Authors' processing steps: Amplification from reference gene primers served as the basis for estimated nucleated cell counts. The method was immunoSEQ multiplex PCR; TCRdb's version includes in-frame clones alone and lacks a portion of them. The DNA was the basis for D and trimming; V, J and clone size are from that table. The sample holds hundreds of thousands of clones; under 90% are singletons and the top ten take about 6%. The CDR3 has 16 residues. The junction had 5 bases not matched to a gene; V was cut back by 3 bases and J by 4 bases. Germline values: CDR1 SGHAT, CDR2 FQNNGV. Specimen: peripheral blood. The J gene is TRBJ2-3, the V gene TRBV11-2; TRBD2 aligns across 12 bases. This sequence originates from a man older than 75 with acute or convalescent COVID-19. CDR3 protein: CASSFPRLAGADTQYF. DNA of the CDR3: TGTGCCAGCAGCTTTCCCCGACTAGCGGGGGCAGATACGCAGTATTTT.